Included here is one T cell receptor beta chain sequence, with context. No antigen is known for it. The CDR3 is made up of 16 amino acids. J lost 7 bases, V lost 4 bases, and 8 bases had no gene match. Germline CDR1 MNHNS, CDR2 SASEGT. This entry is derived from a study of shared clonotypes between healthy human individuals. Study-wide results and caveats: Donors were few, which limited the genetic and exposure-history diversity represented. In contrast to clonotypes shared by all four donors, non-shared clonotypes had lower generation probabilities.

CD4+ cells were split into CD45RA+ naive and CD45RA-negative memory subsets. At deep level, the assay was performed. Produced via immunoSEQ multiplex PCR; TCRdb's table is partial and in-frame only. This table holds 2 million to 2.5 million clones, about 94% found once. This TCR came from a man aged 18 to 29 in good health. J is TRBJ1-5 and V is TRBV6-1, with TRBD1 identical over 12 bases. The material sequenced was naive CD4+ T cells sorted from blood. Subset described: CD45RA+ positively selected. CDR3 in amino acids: CASSVGGQGARQPQHF. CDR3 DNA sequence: TGTGCCAGCAGTGTGGGGGGACAGGGGGCACGACAGCCCCAGCATTTT.